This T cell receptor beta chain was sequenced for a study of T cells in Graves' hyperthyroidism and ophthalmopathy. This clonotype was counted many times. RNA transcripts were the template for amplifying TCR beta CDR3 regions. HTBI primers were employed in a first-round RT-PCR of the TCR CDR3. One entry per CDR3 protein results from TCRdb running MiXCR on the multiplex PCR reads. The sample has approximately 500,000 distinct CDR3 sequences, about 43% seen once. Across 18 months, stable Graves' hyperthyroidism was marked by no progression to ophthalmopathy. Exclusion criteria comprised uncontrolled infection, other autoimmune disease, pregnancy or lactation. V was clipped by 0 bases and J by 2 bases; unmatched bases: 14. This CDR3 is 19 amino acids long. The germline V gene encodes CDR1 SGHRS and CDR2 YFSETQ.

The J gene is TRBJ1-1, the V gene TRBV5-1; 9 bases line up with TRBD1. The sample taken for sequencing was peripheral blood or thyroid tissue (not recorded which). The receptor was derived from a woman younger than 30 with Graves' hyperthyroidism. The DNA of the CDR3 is TGCGCCAGCAGCTTGGGCTATGGGGGACAGGGAGGGGGCAACACTGAAGCTTTCTTT. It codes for CASSLGYGGQGGGNTEAFF.